These T cell receptor beta chains were read from a single sample in a study of T cells in Graves' hyperthyroidism and ophthalmopathy. From the multiplex PCR reads, TCRdb called clonotypes with MiXCR, one entry per CDR3 protein. This sample carries under 650,000 distinct CDR3 sequences, around 15% of them seen once, and the ten largest clones take 3.8%. The sample consisted of blood. These TCRs come from a woman aged 30 to 39 with Graves' hyperthyroidism. Each CDR3 is given with its conserved first and last residue. Each record gives: V gene, D gene, J gene, clone size, CDR3 DNA, CDR3 protein. D genes are given only for firm matches. Size is omitted from some rows. Given values are once, few, many or a class for expanded clones.

>TRBV4-2|TRBD2|TRBJ2-2|few
TGTGCCAGCAGCCAAACCGGGACTAGCGGGTCTTCGAACACCGGGGAGCTGTTTTTT
CASSQTGTSGSSNTGELFF
>TRBV28|.|TRBJ2-7|many
TGTGCCAGCAGTTTTGGTAACGAGCAGTACTTC
CASSFGNEQYF
>TRBV9|TRBD2|TRBJ2-2|.
TGTGCCAGTAGCTGGGCTAGCGGGATCGTAAACACCGGGGAGCTGTTTTTT
CASSWASGIVNTGELFF
>TRBV10-3|.|TRBJ2-7|many
TGTGCCATTGCTTGGGGGGGGCTAAACGAGCAGTACTTC
CAIAWGGLNEQYF
>TRBV12-3/TRBV12-4|.|TRBJ1-1|.
TGTGCCAGCAGTTTTACCCAGGGGCAGGAGAGGACTGAAGCTTTCTTT
CASSFTQGQERTEAFF
>TRBV30|TRBD1|TRBJ2-1|.
TGTGCCTGGAGCGTTTCCCGACACCGGGACAGGGGGCTCGGTGAGCAGTTCTTC
CAWSVSRHRDRGLGEQFF
>TRBV5-1|.|TRBJ2-1|many
TGCGCCAGCAGCTCCCAACCTCCGGTGGGGTACAATGAGCAGTTCTTC
CASSSQPPVGYNEQFF
>TRBV3-1|.|TRBJ2-7|.
TGTGCCAGCACCGCAGCGTTGAGCTCCTACGAGCAGTACTTC
CASTAALSSYEQYF
>TRBV6-5|.|TRBJ1-1|many
TGTGCCAGCAGTTACCCCGGGACATCTAAGGAAGCTTTCTTT
CASSYPGTSKEAFF
>TRBV4-2|TRBD2|TRBJ2-2|few
TGTGCCAGCAGCCAAAGACTAGCGGGAGGGCCCGGGGAGCTGTTTTTT
CASSQRLAGGPGELFF
>TRBV7-2|TRBD2|TRBJ2-3|many
TGTGCCAGCAGCTTAGCCCTAGCGGGACGCAGCACAGATACGCAGTATTTT
CASSLALAGRSTDTQYF
>TRBV5-1|.|TRBJ1-1|few
TGCGCCAGCAGACGGGCCCGCTTCAACAACACTGAAGCTTTCTTT
CASRRARFNNTEAFF
>TRBV28|TRBD2|TRBJ2-7|many
TGTGCCAGCAGTTTACCTACTAGCGGGGAGCAGTACTTC
CASSLPTSGEQYF
>TRBV7-2|TRBD1|TRBJ2-3|many
TGTGCCAGCAGCTGGGCTGGGACAGGGGGCACAGATACGCAGTATTTT
CASSWAGTGGTDTQYF
>TRBV7-2|.|TRBJ2-7|many
TGTGCCAGCAGCGTAGACAGGTATTCCTACGAGCAGTACTTC
CASSVDRYSYEQYF
>TRBV29-1|TRBD1|TRBJ2-1|.
TGCAGCGTTGCATCGGACAGGGGGTTCAATGAGCAGTTCTTC
CSVASDRGFNEQFF
>TRBV19|.|TRBJ2-3|.
TGTGCCAGTAGCCAACTGGCGGCGGATTCCACAGATACGCAGTATTTT
CASSQLAADSTDTQYF